The next 31 T cell receptor beta chains were all read from a single sample in a study of cytomegalovirus exposure and HLA in healthy donors. Amplification used 60 Vbeta primers and 13 Jbeta primers. This table comes from immunoSEQ multiplex PCR, and its TCRdb copy is limited to in-frame clones, with some not included. The repertoire holds around 110,000 clones, with approximately 81% as singletons. Sequenced input: PBMCs. The receptors were sampled from a man younger than 40 in good health and CMV-seropositive.

The chain has TRBV4-2 and TRBJ2-7; TRBD1 aligns across 10 bases. The CDR3 has 15 amino acids. The J segment lost 5 bases and the V segment lost 3 bases, leaving 7 bases of the junction unmatched. Germline CDR1 LGHNA, CDR2 YNFKEQ. CDR3 in DNA: TGTGCCAGCAGCCACCCAGACAGGGGGCTGGACGAGCAGTACTTC. It codes for CASSHPDRGLDEQYF.

The chain has TRBV5-4 and TRBJ1-1, with TRBD1 matching over 7 bases. The junction had 5 bases not matched to a gene; V was cut back by 3 bases and J by 0 bases. CDR1 and CDR2 (germline): SGHNT, YYREEE (reference sequence). This CDR3 is 15 amino acids long. CDR3 nucleotides: TGTGCCAGCAGCTATCAAGACAGGGTGAACACTGAAGCTTTCTTT. This sequence encodes CASSYQDRVNTEAFF.

In DNA, the CDR3 is TGTGCCAGCAGTGGACGCGGACAGGTTTCCTACGAGCAGTACTTC. This encodes CASSGRGQVSYEQYF. The rearrangement links TRBV2 to TRBJ2-7; 7 nucleotides agree with TRBD1. Trimming cost V 4 bases and J 1 base; bases outside gene matches: 7. Germline V gene data show CDR1 as SNHLY and CDR2 as FYNNEI. The CDR3 is made up of 15 amino acids.

Only a few counts were recorded for this clone. The rearrangement joins TRBV7-9 to TRBJ2-2; D uncertain. The germline V gene encodes CDR1 SEHNR and CDR2 FQNEAQ (reference sequence). V lost 2 bases and J lost 0, with 7 bases in between. This CDR3 is built from 15 residues. The CDR3: CASSLIHPNTGELFF. CDR3 in DNA: TGTGCCAGCAGCTTAATCCATCCGAACACCGGGGAGCTGTTTTTT.

V is TRBV9 and J is TRBJ1-1; weak D call: TRBD1 (6 bases). V dropped 3 bases and J dropped 0 bases, with 9 bases sitting between them. Germline V lookup: CDR1 SGDLS, CDR2 YYNGEE. The CDR3 runs to 14 residues. CDR3 loop: CASSEGHVNTEAFF. The CDR3 nucleotides are TGTGCCAGCAGCGAGGGACATGTGAACACTGAAGCTTTCTTT.

The chain links TRBV7-9 to TRBJ1-1, with unresolved D. Germline values: CDR1 SEHNR, CDR2 FQNEAQ (reference sequence). The V and J ends lost 1 base and 3 bases respectively, with 12 bases between them. This CDR3 is built from 15 residues. DNA of the CDR3: TGTGCCAGCAGCTTAGGAGTCGTCGGGGACACTGAAGCTTTCTTT. Amino acid sequence: CASSLGVVGDTEAFF.

The rearrangement uses TRBV9 and TRBJ1-2; D is possibly TRBD1 (5 bases). Germline CDR1 SGDLS, CDR2 YYNGEE. The CDR3 is 16 amino acids. Trimming took off 4 bases at V and 4 bases at J, with 20 bases between the two ends. The CDR3 is CASSIDLWPDSYGYTF. The CDR3 coding sequence is TGTGCCAGCAGCATAGACCTGTGGCCAGACAGCTATGGCTACACCTTC.

The chain couples TRBV28 to TRBJ2-1; TRBD2 aligns across 10 bases. Trimming cost V 2 bases and J 0 bases; bases outside gene matches: 7. The germline gives CDR1 MDHEN, CDR2 SYDVKM. This CDR3 contains 18 residues. CDR3 residues: CASSLMSSGRNSYNEQFF. CDR3 in DNA: TGTGCCAGCAGTTTAATGTCTAGCGGGAGAAACTCCTACAATGAGCAGTTCTTC.

In DNA form, the CDR3 reads TGTGCCAGCAGCTCAGGGGGCAGTACCCCTGAAGCTTTCTTT. It yields the protein CASSSGGSTPEAFF. The chain recombines TRBV6-5 with TRBJ1-1, with 8 bases aligning to TRBD1. The CDR3 spans 14 residues. In germline, CDR1 is MNHEY, CDR2 SVGAGI. Trimming took 6 bases from V and 6 from J; bases not matched to a gene: 9.

V is TRBV5-1 and J is TRBJ1-6, with a weak D call TRBD1 (6 bases). The CDR3 consists of 17 residues. Between the trimmed V and J ends, which lost 4 bases and 3 bases, there was a span of 17 bases. The germline CDR1 and CDR2 sequences are SGHRS and YFSETQ. The chain's CDR3 is CASSDGDTPYYNSPLHF. CDR3 coding DNA: TGCGCCAGCAGCGACGGGGACACTCCTTACTATAATTCACCCCTCCACTTT.

J is TRBJ2-2 and V is TRBV19; D is perhaps TRBD2 (5 bases). Germline CDR1 LNHDA, CDR2 SQIVND (reference sequence). CDR3 size: 20 residues. V gave up 7 bases and J gave up 0 bases, with 27 bases separating them. In DNA, the CDR3 is TGTGCCAGTACCATCGAACGAGCGGAGACGGCGTTTTCGAACACCGGGGAGCTGTTTTTT. This sequence encodes CASTIERAETAFSNTGELFF.

This chain uses TRBV4-2 with TRBJ2-5, with D uncertain. V lost 0 bases to trimming and J lost 3 bases, with 8 bases between them. The CDR3 loop spans 14 amino acids. Looked up from germline, CDR1 is LGHNA and CDR2 is YNFKEQ. CDR3 nucleotides: TGTGCCAGCAGCCAAGATGTGCTAGAAGAGACCCAGTACTTC. Amino acids: CASSQDVLEETQYF.

CDR3: CASSLSSGRSYEQYF. CDR3 DNA: TGTGCCAGCAGTTTATCTAGCGGGCGCTCCTACGAGCAGTACTTC. This chain uses TRBV27 with TRBJ2-7, with 7 bases lining up with TRBD2. The CDR3 runs 15 residues. The germline gives CDR1 MNHEY, CDR2 SMNVEV (reference sequence). Trimming took 0 bases from V and 0 from J; bases not matched to a gene: 2.

The rearrangement links TRBV7-8 to TRBJ1-5; D call uncertain. CDR3 length: 18 residues. The V end was cut by 3 bases, the J end by 1 base, with 19 bases between. Germline loops: CDR1 SGHVS, CDR2 FQNEAQ. CDR3: CASSFSTVWEESNQPQHF. The CDR3 coding sequence is TGTGCCAGCAGCTTTTCAACCGTCTGGGAGGAAAGCAATCAGCCCCAGCATTTT.

The V gene is TRBV2, the J gene TRBJ1-1; D perhaps matches TRBD1 (6 bases). The CDR3 loop spans 16 amino acids. Germline V gives CDR1 SNHLY, CDR2 FYNNEI. V dropped 5 bases and J dropped 5 bases, with 21 bases sitting between them. Here the CDR3 reads CASSRDRNDRRTEAFF. In DNA form, the CDR3 reads TGTGCCAGCAGTAGAGACAGGAACGACCGGCGGACTGAAGCTTTCTTT.

The genes are TRBV6-5 and TRBJ1-1, with no clear D. V gave up 5 bases and J gave up 5 bases, with 9 bases separating them. This CDR3 is 12 amino acids long. Germline CDR1 reads MNHEY; CDR2 reads SVGAGI. CDR3 nucleotides: TGTGCCAGCAGTCGGAGTGGAACTGAAGCTTTCTTT. This codes for CASSRSGTEAFF.

V usage is TRBV4-1 and J usage is TRBJ1-2, with D possibly matching TRBD1 (5 bases). The CDR3 contains 14 residues. V lost 1 base to trimming and J lost 8 bases, with 14 bases between them. Per germline, CDR1 MGHRA and CDR2 YSYEKL. Here the CDR3 DNA reads TGCGCCAGCAGCCAAGGGGCCGGGGCGGGAGGCTACACCTTC. Encoded protein: CASSQGAGAGGYTF.

This chain links TRBV27 with TRBJ2-1; TRBD1 aligns across 8 bases. J lost 5 bases, V lost 6 bases, and 6 bases had no gene match. This CDR3 region has 14 residues. CDR1 is MNHEY and CDR2 is SMNVEV in the germline V gene (reference sequence). The CDR3 is CASRQGERHNEQFF. CDR3 DNA: TGTGCCAGCAGACAGGGGGAGCGACACAATGAGCAGTTCTTC.

This chain links TRBV28 with TRBJ1-1; TRBD1 matches at 8 bases. J was trimmed by 10 bases and V by 3 bases; bases with no gene match: 16. Germline V gene lookup returns CDR1 MDHEN and CDR2 SYDVKM. The CDR3 runs to 16 residues. Here the CDR3 DNA reads TGTGCCAGCAGTTTGAGGTCGGTGTCCCCGGGGACAGGAGCTTTCTTT. This translates into CASSLRSVSPGTGAFF.

The V gene is TRBV11-3, the J gene TRBJ1-1; no firm D call. Germline CDR1 and CDR2: SGHNT and YENEEA. The CDR3 length is 12 residues. V was pared by 3 bases and J by 7 bases, with 9 bases between. The CDR3 loop reads CASSFGAFEAFF. CDR3 bases: TGTGCCAGCAGCTTTGGAGCGTTTGAAGCTTTCTTT.

V gene TRBV5-1 combines with J gene TRBJ1-4, with 10 bases matching TRBD1. V shed 4 bases and J 7 bases; nucleotides not matched to a gene: 7. Germline assignment: CDR1 SGHRS and CDR2 YFSETQ. This CDR3 has 15 residues. The chain's CDR3 is CASSLGQGFSEKLFF. DNA for the CDR3: TGCGCCAGCAGCCTGGGACAGGGGTTCAGTGAAAAACTGTTTTTT.

About this clone itself: Within the sample, other DNA sequences also encode this same CDR3. The chain employs TRBV5-1 and TRBJ2-1; 7 bases are a match to TRBD2. The CDR3 length is 15 residues. J was trimmed by 2 bases and V by 0 bases; bases with no gene match: 2. Germline V CDR1 and CDR2: SGHRS, YFSETQ. CDR3 bases: TGCGCCAGCAGCTTGGTGGGGGGGACCTACAATGAGCAGTTCTTC. Translated: CASSLVGGTYNEQFF.

Concerning this clone: The junction shows a germline mismatch at one end, possibly a read error. The J gene is TRBJ1-6, the V gene TRBV5-4, with D tentatively TRBD1 (6 bases). Germline loops: CDR1 SGHNT, CDR2 YYREEE (reference sequence). This CDR3 region has 15 residues. CDR3 DNA: TGTGCCAGCAGCTTGGAGCAGGGGTGGCATTCACCCCTCTACTTT. Residues: CASSLEQGWHSPLYF.

The chain links TRBV13 to TRBJ1-6; weak D call: TRBD1 (5 bases). The CDR3 contains 14 residues. The germline V and J ends were trimmed by 4 bases and 7 bases, with 11 bases remaining between them. Germline V gene data show CDR1 as PRHDT and CDR2 as FYEKMQ (reference sequence). CDR3 residues: CASSSRDFNSPLHF. CDR3 nucleotide sequence: TGTGCCAGCAGCTCCCGGGACTTCAATTCACCCCTCCACTTT.

The chain uses TRBV6-5 and TRBJ1-2, with D possibly matching TRBD1 (5 bases). Trimming shortened V by 8 bases and J by 3 bases, and 10 bases separated the two germline ends. Germline CDR1 reads MNHEY; CDR2 reads SVGAGI. The CDR3 has 12 amino acids. The DNA of the CDR3 is TGTGCCAGCTCGTCCAGGGACTATGGCTACACCTTC. Translating gives CASSSRDYGYTF.

The J gene is TRBJ2-1, the V gene TRBV19; TRBD1 aligns across 9 bases. The V gene's germline CDR1 is LNHDA and CDR2 SQIVND (reference sequence). The CDR3 contains 15 residues. After removal of 5 bases from V and 5 bases from J, the junction contained 7 bases not matched to a gene. CDR3 residues: CASSPWTGANNEQFF. The CDR3 DNA sequence: TGTGCCAGTAGTCCCTGGACAGGGGCTAACAATGAGCAGTTCTTC.

This clone was recorded only once. The chain is built from TRBV11-2 and TRBJ2-2; D is unresolved. There are 14 residues in the CDR3. V shed 5 bases and J shed 6 bases, with 13 bases lying between them. Per germline, CDR1 SGHAT and CDR2 FQNNGV. CDR3 in amino acids: CASSPNWSAGELFF. The CDR3 bases are TGTGCCAGCAGCCCAAATTGGTCGGCCGGGGAGCTGTTTTTT.

This sequence joins TRBV5-1 and TRBJ2-1; 10 nucleotides match TRBD2. CDR1 and CDR2 from the germline V gene are SGHRS and YFSETQ. The CDR3 contains 17 residues. V gave up 0 bases and J gave up 7 bases; unmatched junction bases: 10. As DNA, the CDR3 is TGCGCCAGCAGCTTGGAGCCTAGCGGGAGTGGGGGGAATGAGCAGTTCTTC. Its protein product is CASSLEPSGSGGNEQFF.

The V and J genes are TRBV27 and TRBJ2-7; TRBD1 matches 8 bases. There are 15 residues in the CDR3. In germline, CDR1 is MNHEY, CDR2 SMNVEV (reference sequence). V lost 2 bases to trimming and J lost 9 bases; unmatched junction nucleotides: 12. This CDR3 reads CASSLAAGGTWSQYF. DNA of the CDR3: TGTGCCAGCAGTTTAGCGGCAGGGGGCACATGGTCGCAGTACTTC.

This chain joins TRBV4-3 and TRBJ1-6, with 7 bases matching TRBD1. J was trimmed by 10 bases and V by 0 bases; bases with no gene match: 9. Germline V gene lookup returns CDR1 LGHNA and CDR2 YSLEER. The CDR3 is made up of 16 amino acids. The CDR3 loop reads CASSQDTDRDGSPLHF. The DNA for the CDR3 is TGCGCCAGCAGCCAAGATACAGACAGGGACGGATCACCCCTCCACTTT.

V is TRBV7-2 and J is TRBJ1-6; 8 bases align to TRBD1. Unmatched junction bases numbered 4, after V lost 4 bases and J lost 11 bases. The CDR3 is made up of 13 amino acids. Per germline, CDR1 SGHTA and CDR2 FQGNSA. In DNA, the CDR3 is TGTGCCAGCAGCTGGGGACAGGAACCACCCCTCCACTTT. It is translated as CASSWGQEPPLHF.